This T cell receptor beta chain derives from a study of blood T cell repertoires in COVID-19. Overall study: COVID-19 samples collected from the United States, Italy and Spain covered acute and convalescent phases. The cDNA or gDNA used as material had been derived from T cells, B-cell-depleted T cells, or PBMCs.

The protocol was immunoSEQ multiplex PCR, while the TCRdb copy is restricted to in-frame clones and leaves out a portion. The sample carries 150,000 or so clones, around 87% recorded once. This CDR3 contains 18 residues. Unmatched junction bases numbered 9, after V lost 5 bases and J lost 0 bases. The V gene's germline CDR1 is SGHNT and CDR2 YENEEA. Recruitment covered roughly 24 US areas and drew participants whose ages spanned roughly 18 to 89 years. This receptor was obtained from a woman between 50 and 59 years old who had recovered from COVID-19. The chain uses TRBV11-3 and TRBJ1-6; 8 bases line up with TRBD1. The sample comprised PBMCs or T cells enriched from blood (not recorded which). CDR3 in DNA: TGTGCCAGCAGCCCCGGACAGGGTAGGAGCTCCTATAATTCACCCCTCCACTTT. Translating gives CASSPGQGRSSYNSPLHF.